The clone carrying this T cell receptor (beta chain) was detected once. The record originates from a study of cytomegalovirus exposure and HLA in healthy donors. From germline, CDR1 is MNHEY and CDR2 SVGAGI. Losses at the gene ends were 5 bases for V and 5 bases for J; bases not matched to a gene: 8. The CDR3 spans 15 residues. PCR was performed using 60 Vbeta and 13 Jbeta primers. TCRdb's copy holds only in-frame clones and misses some; the assay was immunoSEQ multiplex PCR. The sample has about 180,000 clones, approximately 80% seen once; the top ten hold 1.2%. Sequenced: PBMCs. The receptor's source is a boy aged 2 to 10 in good health and CMV-seronegative. This sequence joins TRBV6-5 and TRBJ2-5; 10 nucleotides match TRBD1. Here the CDR3 DNA reads TGTGCCAGCAGTCGATCGGACAGGGGGACGGAGACCCAGTACTTC. Translation: CASSRSDRGTETQYF.